These 32 T cell receptor beta chains originate from one sample sequenced in a study of response to subunit inactivated influenza vaccine. TCRdb processed the RT-PCR reads anew with MiXCR; each CDR3 protein has one entry. The table records about 700,000 distinct CDR3 sequences, approximately 15% of them present only once. The sequencing here drew on PBMCs from blood, taken roughly 2 weeks before vaccination. These receptors were taken from a man aged 45-65 years who received an inactivated influenza vaccine.

This clonotype was counted only a few times. The chain couples TRBV4-1 to TRBJ2-1, with D possibly matching TRBD1 (8 bases). Trimming cost V 0 bases and J 2 bases, with 17 bases left between them. The CDR3 length is 18 residues. CDR1 and CDR2 from the germline V gene are MGHRA and YSYEKL. The CDR3 bases are TGCGCCAGCAGCCAAGATCACAGGGGGGGAGTCGCCTACAATGAGCAGTTCTTC. It codes for CASSQDHRGGVAYNEQFF.

This clonotype was seen a few times. The CDR3 region has the DNA TGTGCCAGCAGTTACTCGGCCAGGGGCAATCAGCCCCAGCATTTT. Protein: CASSYSARGNQPQHF. This sequence joins TRBV6-5 and TRBJ1-5; possible D gene TRBD1, 5 bases. This CDR3 is 15 amino acids long. V was cut by 0 bases and J by 2 bases, with 8 bases left in between. Germline CDR1 is MNHEY and CDR2 is SVGAGI.

This clonotype was recorded many times. The CDR3 sequence: CSVTSGDINEQFF. The DNA of the CDR3 is TGCAGTGTGACTAGCGGTGACATCAATGAGCAGTTCTTC. This rearrangement joins TRBV20-1 to TRBJ2-1; TRBD2 agrees at 9 bases. Losses at the gene ends were 7 bases for V and 6 bases for J; bases not matched to a gene: 7. Per germline, CDR1 DFQATT and CDR2 SNEGSKA (reference sequence). This CDR3 spans 13 amino acids.

This clonotype showed up many times. The gene calls are TRBV12-3 or TRBV12-4 and TRBJ2-1; 7 bases match TRBD1. Germline trimming cut 2 bases from V and 0 bases from J; bases unmatched to any gene: 1. This CDR3 comprises 15 residues. The CDR3 DNA sequence: TGTGCCAGCAGTTTACCAGGGGGCTCCTACAATGAGCAGTTCTTC. Translation: CASSLPGGSYNEQFF.

The chain uses TRBV14 and TRBJ2-1; no clear D gene. The CDR3 runs 13 residues. Germline V CDR1 and CDR2: SGHDN, FVKESK. Trimming removed 2 bases at V and 9 bases at J, with 11 bases between. CDR3 region: CASSQFMGSEQFF. The CDR3 DNA is TGTGCCAGCAGCCAATTTATGGGCAGTGAGCAGTTCTTC.

The genes are TRBV5-6 and TRBJ2-2; TRBD2 agrees at 9 bases. The length of the CDR3 is 17 residues. V shed 0 bases and J 7 bases; nucleotides not matched to a gene: 10. Germline V lookup: CDR1 SGHDT, CDR2 YYEEEE. The CDR3 bases are TGTGCCAGCAGCTTGGCCCGCTTAGCGGGGGCTAGCGGGGAGCTGTTTTTT. Amino acids: CASSLARLAGASGELFF.

The rearrangement links TRBV24-1 to TRBJ2-2; 7 nucleotides match TRBD1. Germline loops: CDR1 KGHDR, CDR2 SFDVKD. The junction had 7 bases not matched to a gene; V was cut back by 4 bases and J by 0 bases. The CDR3 runs to 17 residues. CDR3 nucleotides: TGTGCCACCAGTGACCCCTCCGACAGGGCGAACACCGGGGAGCTGTTTTTT. This sequence encodes CATSDPSDRANTGELFF.

This sequence joins TRBV12-3 or TRBV12-4 and TRBJ2-6, with D hard to call. Trimming took 5 bases from V and 2 from J, leaving 16 bases between them. CDR3 length: 17 residues. In DNA form, the CDR3 reads TGTGCCAGCAGTCCCCTCCGCCGCGGCCCTGGGGCCAACGTCCTGACTTTC. It is translated as CASSPLRRGPGANVLTF.

There are a few counts of this clonotype. The V gene is TRBV6-2 or TRBV6-3, the J gene TRBJ2-3, with 9 bases matching TRBD1. Losses at the gene ends were 2 bases for V and 7 bases for J; bases not matched to a gene: 13. Germline V gene sequence: CDR1 MNHEY, CDR2 SVGEGT. There are 17 residues in the CDR3. The CDR3 protein is CASSYVLGDRDLNTQYF. CDR3 bases: TGTGCCAGCAGTTACGTCTTGGGGGACAGGGATTTGAATACGCAGTATTTT.

The chain recombines TRBV18 with TRBJ2-5, with D possibly TRBD1 on 6 matching bases. Germline assignment: CDR1 KGHSH and CDR2 LQKENI. This CDR3 is 14 amino acids long. V lost 3 bases, J lost 2 bases, and 10 bases lay in between. The CDR3 DNA reads as TGTGCCAGCTCACCTCGGACAGTACAAGAGACCCAGTACTTC. Its protein is CASSPRTVQETQYF.

The chain couples TRBV7-8 to TRBJ2-1; TRBD2 matches 14 bases. This CDR3 comprises 18 residues. CDR1 is SGHVS, CDR2 FQNEAQ, per germline. Losses at the gene ends were 4 bases for V and 0 bases for J; bases not matched to a gene: 5. Written as DNA, the CDR3 is TGTGCCAGCAGCTCCCGGACTAGCGGGGGGACCTCCTACAATGAGCAGTTCTTC. Its translation: CASSSRTSGGTSYNEQFF. Based on the CDR3 plus reference TRBV7-8 and TRBJ2-1, the full variable domain is GAGVSQSPRYKVAKRGQDVALRCDPISGHVSLFWYQQALGQGPEFLTYFQNEAQLDKSGLPSDRFFAERPEGSVSTLKIQRTQQEDSAVYLCASSSRTSGGTSYNEQFFGPGTRLTVL.

This clonotype was detected many times. This chain uses TRBV12-3 or TRBV12-4 with TRBJ1-5; no clear D gene. The CDR3 loop spans 13 amino acids. V was trimmed by 7 bases and J by 9 bases, leaving 16 bases between them. The CDR3 sequence is CASNSAASWPQHF. The CDR3 nucleotides are TGTGCCAGCAATTCGGCAGCGTCTTGGCCCCAGCATTTT.

The rearrangement links TRBV7-3 to TRBJ2-2; either TRBD1 or TRBD2 may supply D (6 bases each). The CDR3 is made up of 15 amino acids. Germline V CDR1 and CDR2: SGHTA, FQGTGA. V dropped 7 bases and J dropped 6 bases, with 18 bases sitting between them. CDR3: CASTIGGSVSGELFF. CDR3 nucleotides: TGTGCCAGCACCATAGGGGGGAGTGTGTCCGGGGAGCTGTTTTTT.

This clonotype has only a few counts. The chain couples TRBV6-2 or TRBV6-3 to TRBJ1-1, with D unresolved. Trimming left V 6 bases short and J 1 base short, with 15 bases between. Germline-derived CDR1 and CDR2 are MNHEY and SVGEGT. The CDR3 covers 15 residues. The CDR3 nucleotides are TGTGCCAGCAGCCCCATACGAATCCAGAACACTGAAGCTTTCTTT. Amino acids: CASSPIRIQNTEAFF.

This chain joins TRBV28 and TRBJ1-2, with D hard to call. Trimming cost V 2 bases and J 5 bases, with 9 bases left between them. Germline V CDR1 and CDR2: MDHEN, SYDVKM. The CDR3 sequence is 13 residues long. DNA of the CDR3: TGTGCCAGCAGTTTAAGGCCGGTTTATGGCTACACCTTC. It translates to CASSLRPVYGYTF.

V is TRBV7-8 and J is TRBJ1-6, with D unresolved. Germline-derived CDR1 and CDR2 are SGHVS and FQNEAQ. V was clipped by 1 base and J by 9 bases, with 13 bases between them. The CDR3 spans 15 residues. The chain's CDR3 is CASSLVGTLGSPLHF. DNA for the CDR3: TGTGCCAGCAGCTTAGTTGGAACCCTGGGTTCACCCCTCCACTTT.

The chain recombines TRBV30 with TRBJ1-5, with D possibly being TRBD1 (5 bases). Germline assignment: CDR1 GTSNPN and CDR2 SVGIG (reference sequence). Trimming cost V 7 bases and J 4 bases, with 11 bases left between them. The CDR3 totals 12 residues. The CDR3 DNA reads TGTGCCTCGGCCACAGGTAATCAGCCCCAGCATTTT. Residues: CASATGNQPQHF.

The rearrangement links TRBV11-2 to TRBJ2-1; TRBD1 aligns across 12 bases. Germline values: CDR1 SGHAT, CDR2 FQNNGV. This CDR3 contains 15 residues. Trimming cost V 1 base and J 8 bases; bases outside gene matches: 3. The CDR3 coding sequence is TGTGCCAGCAGCTTAGTCGGGACAGGGGGCGATGAGCAGTTCTTC. This codes for CASSLVGTGGDEQFF.

This clonotype was counted a few times. V usage is TRBV6-2 or TRBV6-3 and J usage is TRBJ1-1; 7 nucleotides align to TRBD1. CDR3 length equals 17 residues. Germline V gene data show CDR1 as MNHEY and CDR2 as SVGEGT. V dropped 5 bases and J dropped 1; count of bases not matched to a gene: 13. As DNA, the CDR3 is TGTGCCAGCAGTACCCCCCCGGGGAGGGGGCAGAACACTGAAGCTTTCTTT. Translating gives CASSTPPGRGQNTEAFF.

A few counts support this clonotype. The rearrangement uses TRBV5-1 and TRBJ2-1; 9 positions match TRBD1. With 4 bases clipped from V and 6 bases from J, the junction kept 8 bases outside the gene matches. There are 15 residues in the CDR3. Looked up from germline, CDR1 is SGHRS and CDR2 is YFSETQ. The CDR3 reads CASSPGTGRINEQFF. CDR3 coding DNA: TGCGCCAGCAGCCCGGGGACAGGGAGGATCAATGAGCAGTTCTTC.

This clonotype was observed a few times. The chain uses TRBV11-1 and TRBJ2-7, with D unclear. The germline V gene encodes CDR1 SGHAT and CDR2 FQDESV (reference sequence). This CDR3 spans 15 amino acids. V was clipped by 1 base and J by 3 bases, with 13 bases between them. CDR3 protein: CASSLGHPSLYEQYF. Written as DNA, the CDR3 is TGTGCCAGCAGCTTAGGACATCCCAGCCTCTACGAGCAGTACTTC.

The V call is TRBV2, the J call TRBJ2-7, with D possibly being TRBD2 (6 bases). Germline CDR1 and CDR2: SNHLY and FYNNEI. The V gene lost 8 bases and the J gene lost 2 bases, with 16 bases spanning the gap. The CDR3 length is 14 residues. CDR3: CASGERAQTYEQYF. CDR3 DNA sequence: TGTGCCAGCGGGGAGCGGGCGCAAACCTACGAGCAGTACTTC.

Ten or more counts support this clonotype. The chain uses TRBV20-1 and TRBJ2-5; possible D gene TRBD1, 6 bases. Trimming left V 4 bases short and J 1 base short, with 13 bases between. The CDR3 length is 14 residues. Germline V lookup: CDR1 DFQATT, CDR2 SNEGSKA (reference sequence). For the CDR3, the DNA is TGCAGTGCTACCCCCCTGGACAGCCAAGAGACCCAGTACTTC. Its protein product is CSATPLDSQETQYF.

This clonotype appeared a few times. V usage is TRBV4-1 and J usage is TRBJ1-4, with D tentatively TRBD1 (5 bases). CDR1 and CDR2 from the germline V gene are MGHRA and YSYEKL. The V gene lost 4 bases and the J gene lost 16 bases, with 13 bases spanning the gap. CDR3 size: 11 residues. CDR3 sequence: CASSRSGTWFF. In nucleotides, the CDR3 is TGCGCCAGCAGCCGATCCGGGACGTGGTTTTTT.

This clonotype was seen only a few times. This sequence joins TRBV5-1 and TRBJ2-1; D perhaps matches TRBD1 (6 bases). Germline values: CDR1 SGHRS, CDR2 YFSETQ. The V end was cut by 0 bases, the J end by 7 bases, with 11 bases between. This CDR3 comprises 14 residues. CDR3 bases: TGCGCCAGCAGCTTGGATCCAGGGGTAAATGAGCAGTTCTTC. Protein sequence: CASSLDPGVNEQFF.

This clonotype appeared a few times. The rearrangement uses TRBV27 and TRBJ1-2; D is unclear. Germline V gives CDR1 MNHEY, CDR2 SMNVEV (reference sequence). V was cut by 6 bases and J by 7 bases, with 15 bases left in between. This CDR3 is built from 13 residues. As DNA, the CDR3 is TGTGCCAGCAGGTCGCCGATAACGAGTGGCTACACCTTC. Residues: CASRSPITSGYTF.

In this sample, this clonotype turned up a few times. This rearrangement joins TRBV3-1 to TRBJ1-6, with 9 positions matching TRBD1. Germline V lookup: CDR1 LGHDT, CDR2 YNNKEL (reference sequence). This CDR3 is built from 15 residues. Unmatched junction bases numbered 3, after V lost 2 bases and J lost 7 bases. The CDR3 DNA follows: TGTGCCAGCAGCCAAAGGACAGGGGTAAATTCACCCCTCCACTTT. Residues: CASSQRTGVNSPLHF.

The chain is built from TRBV5-5 and TRBJ2-7; D gene ambiguous. The germline gives CDR1 SGHKS, CDR2 YYEKEE (reference sequence). Trimming took off 0 bases at V and 7 bases at J, with 17 bases between the two ends. The CDR3 is 15 amino acids. The chain's CDR3 is CASSLGVSRFGEQYF. The CDR3 DNA sequence: TGTGCCAGCAGCTTGGGAGTGTCGCGGTTTGGGGAGCAGTACTTC.

This chain uses TRBV6-1 with TRBJ2-7; 7 bases align to TRBD1. With V trimmed by 4 bases and J by 7 bases, 13 bases remained unmatched. The CDR3 is 15 residues long. Looked up from germline, CDR1 is MNHNS and CDR2 is SASEGT. The CDR3 sequence is CASSVTGTASGEQYF. CDR3 nucleotides: TGTGCCAGCAGTGTCACCGGGACAGCATCTGGTGAGCAGTACTTC.

This clonotype was seen a handful of times. The V and J genes are TRBV29-1 and TRBJ2-5; a possible D gene is TRBD1 (5 bases). Germline V lookup: CDR1 SQVTM, CDR2 ANQGSEA. V was shortened by 4 bases and J by 4 bases, with 16 bases between the two germline ends. This CDR3 contains 14 residues. Here the CDR3 reads CSVGQISLPETQYF. CDR3 DNA: TGCAGCGTTGGACAGATCTCGTTGCCAGAGACCCAGTACTTC.

This clonotype was counted between two and nine times. The CDR3 is CSVEVPPRTSGNTIYF. The CDR3 DNA reads as TGCAGCGTTGAAGTTCCACCCAGAACTTCGGGAAACACCATATATTTT. The chain combines TRBV29-1 with TRBJ1-3; no clear D. The germline V gene has CDR1 SQVTM and CDR2 ANQGSEA. CDR3 length: 16 amino acids. The V gene lost 1 base and the J gene lost 4 bases, with 17 bases spanning the gap.

This clonotype was seen a few times. V is TRBV4-1 and J is TRBJ1-4, with D possibly being TRBD1 (6 bases). CDR1 and CDR2 from the germline V gene are MGHRA and YSYEKL. Trimming left V 0 bases short and J 5 bases short, with 10 bases between. CDR3 length equals 15 residues. This CDR3 reads CASSQETGKNEKLFF. Here the CDR3 DNA reads TGCGCCAGCAGCCAAGAGACAGGCAAGAATGAAAAACTGTTTTTT.